These T cell receptor beta chains were read from a single sample in a study of blood T cell repertoires in COVID-19. The protocol was immunoSEQ multiplex PCR, while the TCRdb copy is restricted to in-frame clones and leaves out a portion. The sample includes some 200,000 clones, about 80% of them seen just once. The specimen was peripheral blood. The receptors come from a woman aged 55 to 70 with acute or convalescent COVID-19. Each CDR3 is given with its conserved first and last residue. D genes are given only for firm matches. Clone size is shown for a subset of rows, as once, few, many or a class of expanded clone.

DNA	CDR3	D	V	J	size
TGTGCCAGCAGTGAAGCGCAGGGGGAGCTGTTTTTT	CASSEAQGELFF	-	TRBV2	TRBJ2-2	-
TGTGCCTGGAGTGTATTTGGCAGGGGTAACCACGAGCAGTACTTC	CAWSVFGRGNHEQYF	-	TRBV30	TRBJ2-7	once
TGTGCCAGCAGCTTGGTATTGATTCGAGACAATGAGCAGTTCTTC	CASSLVLIRDNEQFF	-	TRBV5-6	TRBJ2-1	once
TGTGCCAGTAGTATGGACAAGCTTAGCAATCAGCCCCAGCATTTT	CASSMDKLSNQPQHF	-	TRBV19	TRBJ1-5	-
TGTGCCAGCAGCCCGGTATCAAACACCGGGGAGCTGTTTTTT	CASSPVSNTGELFF	-	TRBV5-4	TRBJ2-2	-
TGTGCCAGCAGCCAAGATTTGGTAGGGGCGGATAATTCACCCCTCCACTTT	CASSQDLVGADNSPLHF	-	TRBV4-2	TRBJ1-6	-
TGTGCCAGCAGTAGGGGTGAGACCCAGTACTTC	CASSRGETQYF	-	TRBV12-3/TRBV12-4	TRBJ2-5	-
TGTGCCAGCAGACTTCACTACGAGCAGTACTTC	CASRLHYEQYF	-	TRBV12-3/TRBV12-4	TRBJ2-7	-
TGCGCCAGCAGTCAATCTACGGATTTTCGGGGGGCGAGTGCTACTAATGAAAAACTGTTTTTT	CASSQSTDFRGASATNEKLFF	-	TRBV23-1	TRBJ1-4	few
TGTGCCACCAGCAGAGTATTTGGGGAGACCGGGGAGCTGTTTTTT	CATSRVFGETGELFF	-	TRBV15	TRBJ2-2	-
TGTGCCAGCAGGGACGGACTTAATTCACCCCTCCACTTT	CASRDGLNSPLHF	-	TRBV12-3/TRBV12-4	TRBJ1-6	few
TGTGCCAGCAGCGACACAGGGGACTATGGCTACACCTTC	CASSDTGDYGYTF	TRBD1	TRBV7-2	TRBJ1-2	-
TGTGCCAGCTCACTGGGGACTAGCGGTACCACAGATACGCAGTATTTT	CASSLGTSGTTDTQYF	TRBD2	TRBV18	TRBJ2-3	-
TGTGCCAGCAGCGTAGGTGGCAGGGGCCATAATTCACCCCTCCACTTT	CASSVGGRGHNSPLHF	-	TRBV9	TRBJ1-6	-
TGTGCCAGTAGTACCCCAAGCCAGGGGGCCAAAGAGACCCAGTACTTC	CASSTPSQGAKETQYF	TRBD1	TRBV19	TRBJ2-5	-
TGTGCCAGCAGGTCAGCGGGGGCTGATACGCAGTATTTT	CASRSAGADTQYF	TRBD2	TRBV7-2	TRBJ2-3	once
TGTGCCAGCAGCCCACAGGGGGCCCCCCCCCTCCACTTT	CASSPQGAPPLHF	TRBD1	TRBV7-2	TRBJ1-6	few
TGTGCCAGCAGCCAACGGCAGGGTGCAGGAAACACCATATATTTT	CASSQRQGAGNTIYF	-	TRBV3-1/TRBV3-2	TRBJ1-3	-
TGTGCCAGCAGGGACCAGGGGTCCAGCAATCAGCCCCAGCATTTT	CASRDQGSSNQPQHF	-	TRBV6-6	TRBJ1-5	once
TGTGCCAGCAGCTACATCCGGCGGGGGGCCGCCGGCAAGGACATTCAGTACTTC	CASSYIRRGAAGKDIQYF	TRBD2	TRBV7-9	TRBJ2-4	-
TGTGCCAGCCGGAGCCTCGGGACAGGGGGCCCCCGGGTAAAAAACATTCAGTACTTC	CASRSLGTGGPRVKNIQYF	TRBD1	TRBV27	TRBJ2-4	once
TGTGCCAGCACAACCGGGGGGTTCATGAACACTGAAGCTTTCTTT	CASTTGGFMNTEAFF	-	TRBV2	TRBJ1-1	-
TGTGCCATCAGTGGACAGGGGGCCTACGAGCAGTACTTC	CAISGQGAYEQYF	TRBD1	TRBV10-3	TRBJ2-7	-
TGTGCCAGCAGCCCCAGAGGGGGGACAGGGGGCTACGAGCAGTACTTC	CASSPRGGTGGYEQYF	TRBD1	TRBV7-9	TRBJ2-7	few
TGTGCCAGCAGTGGTCAGGGGAGAGCAACTAATGAAAAACTGTTTTTT	CASSGQGRATNEKLFF	-	TRBV6-1	TRBJ1-4	-
TGTGCCGACACCTTTCGGGCTGGAGGGTATGCCTACGAGCAGTACTTC	CADTFRAGGYAYEQYF	-	TRBV24-1	TRBJ2-7	-
TGTGCCAGCAGCGTGAAGTCGGGACAGCCTAACTATGGCTACACCTTC	CASSVKSGQPNYGYTF	TRBD1	TRBV5-4	TRBJ1-2	-
TGTGCCAGCAGCTTGGCGGGGGTCCAAGAGACCCAGTACTTC	CASSLAGVQETQYF	-	TRBV5-4	TRBJ2-5	-
TGTGCCAGTAGTATAAATAGGGACAGGAATCAGCCCCAGCATTTT	CASSINRDRNQPQHF	TRBD1	TRBV19	TRBJ1-5	-
TGTGCCAGCAGCTTAACGGCTAACTATGGCTACACCTTC	CASSLTANYGYTF	-	TRBV7-2	TRBJ1-2	-
TGTGCCAGCAGCGTAGGCGGGGGGGCCAACTACAATGAGCAGTTCTTC	CASSVGGGANYNEQFF	TRBD2	TRBV9	TRBJ2-1	-
TGTGCCAGCAGCTTAGCTGCGTCCCCCTACAATGAGCAGTTCTTC	CASSLAASPYNEQFF	-	TRBV7-6	TRBJ2-1	-
TGTGCCACCAGCAGAGGGGCAGGGGGCACCTATGGCTACACCTTC	CATSRGAGGTYGYTF	TRBD1	TRBV15	TRBJ1-2	-
TGTGCCAGTAGGACAGGGGCGGATTCACCCCTCCACTTT	CASRTGADSPLHF	TRBD1	TRBV19	TRBJ1-6	-
TGTGCCAGCAGTTACACGAGAAAAACCGGGGAGCTGTTTTTT	CASSYTRKTGELFF	-	TRBV6-5	TRBJ2-2	-
TGTGCCAGCAGCTCGCAGGGGACCGGGGAGCTGTTTTTT	CASSSQGTGELFF	-	TRBV7-9	TRBJ2-2	-
TGCGCCAGCAGCCCACAGGAGGGAGCTAACTATGGCTACACCTTC	CASSPQEGANYGYTF	-	TRBV4-1	TRBJ1-2	few
TGTGCCAGCAGCTTCTCTAGCGGGGGGACGGAGACCCAGTACTTC	CASSFSSGGTETQYF	TRBD2	TRBV7-7	TRBJ2-5	-
TGTGCCAGCAGCTCCCTAGCGGGGGGGACCGGGGAGCTGTTTTTT	CASSSLAGGTGELFF	TRBD2	TRBV7-9	TRBJ2-2	-
TGTGCCAGCAGCCAGAGGGACAGTGGGTACTATGGCTACACCTTC	CASSQRDSGYYGYTF	TRBD1	TRBV3-1/TRBV3-2	TRBJ1-2	few
TGTGCCAGCAGTTCGCAATACGGCGAGCAGTACTTC	CASSSQYGEQYF	-	TRBV12-3/TRBV12-4	TRBJ2-7	-
TGTGCCAGCAGTGAAGAACCGCGAGCTGGCTACACCTTC	CASSEEPRAGYTF	-	TRBV6-1	TRBJ1-2	once
TGCGCCAGCAGCGCCTATTCAGGAACAAGGGGCTACACCTTC	CASSAYSGTRGYTF	-	TRBV5-1	TRBJ1-2	-
TGTGCCAGCAGCCCCCTGGTGACTCCCTCCTACGAGCAGTACTTC	CASSPLVTPSYEQYF	-	TRBV11-2	TRBJ2-7	-
TGTGCCAGCAGCTTACTCCTCGGGGAGACTGAAGCTTTCTTT	CASSLLLGETEAFF	-	TRBV5-5	TRBJ1-1	-
TGTGCCAGCAGCAAAGTTGACAGGGGATACACTGAAGCTTTCTTT	CASSKVDRGYTEAFF	-	TRBV21-1	TRBJ1-1	-
TGCAGCCCGAGAGGGACTAACAACTACGAGCAGTACTTC	CSPRGTNNYEQYF	TRBD2	TRBV29-1	TRBJ2-7	-
TGTGCCAGTAGTGTGACAGGGTTGGATAATTCACCCCTCCACTTT	CASSVTGLDNSPLHF	TRBD1	TRBV19	TRBJ1-6	-
TGCGCCAGCAGCCCAAGCTGGGCAGGGCAAATAACCCATTCACCCCTCCACTTT	CASSPSWAGQITHSPLHF	-	TRBV5-1	TRBJ1-6	once
TGTGCCAGCAGCAAACAGGGTCCCCTTTATGGCTACACCTTC	CASSKQGPLYGYTF	-	TRBV5-5	TRBJ1-2	-
TGTGCCAGCAGCCATTTTGACAGGGGGAACACTGAAGCTTTCTTT	CASSHFDRGNTEAFF	TRBD1	TRBV3-1/TRBV3-2	TRBJ1-1	-
TGTGCCAGCAGCTTATCTAGGGGTGAGGCGTACGAGCAGTACTTC	CASSLSRGEAYEQYF	-	TRBV7-9	TRBJ2-7	once
TGTGCCAGCAGCTCACCGGGGATCAGCTACGAGCAGTACTTC	CASSSPGISYEQYF	-	TRBV5-4	TRBJ2-7	-
TGCGCCAGCAGCTTGATGGCGGGGGATGGCTACACCTTC	CASSLMAGDGYTF	-	TRBV5-1	TRBJ1-2	-
TGTGCCAGCTCCCCAAAGGTTGGCAGGGGCTCTGGAAACACCATATATTTT	CASSPKVGRGSGNTIYF	-	TRBV9	TRBJ1-3	-
TGTGCCAGCAGCTCGGGACAGAGCTTTTCAATGAACACTGAAGCTTTCTTT	CASSSGQSFSMNTEAFF	TRBD1	TRBV7-9	TRBJ1-1	-
TGTGCCAGCAGTGACGGACAGGGGTATGAAAAACTGTTTTTT	CASSDGQGYEKLFF	TRBD1	TRBV6-1	TRBJ1-4	-
TGTGCCAGCAGCTTAGAGAGCTTGTCGACAGGGGAGACCCAGTACTTC	CASSLESLSTGETQYF	TRBD1	TRBV7-8	TRBJ2-5	-
TGCGCCAGCAGCTTGGTGGCTAGCGGGGGGTACAATGAGCAGTTCTTC	CASSLVASGGYNEQFF	TRBD2	TRBV5-1	TRBJ2-1	-
TGTGCCAGCAGTCATCAGTATGGCTACACCTTC	CASSHQYGYTF	-	TRBV6-5	TRBJ1-2	-